This T cell receptor beta chain was captured in a study of early T cells in non-severe SARS-CoV-2 infection. Study at large: Investigators sequenced bulk RNA drawn from unsorted whole blood, and chains remained unpaired. Study-level results: VDJdb matching skewed toward anti-spike CD8 responses, missing private and CD4 specificities.

Individual cDNA molecules carried attached unique molecular identifiers. TCRdb re-analysed the 5' RACE reads in MiXCR, keeping a single row per CDR3 protein. The table includes about 83,000 distinct CDR3 sequences, approximately 15% detected once. Germline CDR1 and CDR2: SGHTA and FQGNSA. With 1 base removed from V and 2 bases from J, the gap between germline ends came to 2 bases. The CDR3 totals 13 residues. The table lists this clonotype with a few counts. The target antigen is unknown. This sequence was found in an adult who was a healthcare worker with PCR-confirmed SARS-CoV-2 infection or an uninfected control (not recorded which). The rearrangement joins TRBV7-2 to TRBJ2-2; D unresolved. Sequencing used whole blood. CDR3 nucleotide sequence: TGTGCCAGCAGCTTAGACAACACCGGGGAGCTGTTTTTT. This sequence encodes CASSLDNTGELFF.